These 18 T cell receptor beta chains originate from one sample sequenced in a study of metastatic and nonmetastatic thyroid tumors. All patients were treatment-naive before thyroid surgery. TCRdb recomputed clones from the PCR reads via MiXCR. There are 10,000 to 15,000 clones in the sample; roughly a quarter occur only once, and over 15% lies in the top ten. Sequenced material: tumor tissue. The receptors were gathered from a female donor with papillary thyroid cancer or a benign thyroid nodule (not recorded which). Some clones in this sample may be carry-over from other donors' samples.

V is TRBV20-1 and J is TRBJ2-1; 14 positions match TRBD2. The V gene's germline CDR1 is DFQATT and CDR2 SNEGSKA (reference sequence). The CDR3 runs 15 residues. J was trimmed by 7 bases and V by 6 bases; bases with no gene match: 8. The CDR3 DNA sequence: TGCAGTGCGTGGACGACTAGCGGGGGGGCAAATGAGCAGTTCTTC. This gives the protein CSAWTTSGGANEQFF.

This clone was seen ten or more times. The DNA of the CDR3 is TGTGCCATCAGTGAAATACTAGCGGCGGGGTCCTACGAGCAGTACTTC. This translates into CAISEILAAGSYEQYF. The V call is TRBV10-3, the J call TRBJ2-7, with TRBD2 matching over 8 bases. The CDR3 contains 16 residues. Germline V gene sequence: CDR1 ENHRY, CDR2 SYGVKD. V was clipped by 3 bases and J by 1 base; unmatched bases: 8.

V is TRBV24-1 and J is TRBJ2-7, with a tentative D call TRBD1 (6 bases). The germline gives CDR1 KGHDR, CDR2 SFDVKD. This CDR3 is 13 amino acids long. V was clipped by 3 bases and J by 3 bases, with 8 bases between them. CDR3 amino acids: CATSDHRDYEQYF. In DNA, the CDR3 is TGTGCCACCAGTGATCACAGGGACTACGAGCAGTACTTC.

The chain is built from TRBV6-1 and TRBJ2-5; TRBD2 might be the D (5 bases). V lost 1 base and J 9 bases, leaving 21 bases between the germline ends. Germline V gene sequence: CDR1 MNHNS, CDR2 SASEGT. The CDR3 runs 16 residues. In DNA, the CDR3 is TGTGCCAGCAGTGAAGGGTTGCAGAGGTTCGGGGTTGCCCAGTACTTC. Its protein is CASSEGLQRFGVAQYF.

This clone is categorized as medium-sized. The chain uses TRBV2 and TRBJ1-1; D gene unclear. Looked up from germline, CDR1 is SNHLY and CDR2 is FYNNEI. The CDR3 consists of 15 residues. The V gene lost 0 bases and the J gene lost 5 bases, with 13 bases spanning the gap. The CDR3 sequence is CASSEAQGRRTEAFF. CDR3 DNA sequence: TGTGCCAGCAGTGAAGCTCAAGGGAGGAGAACTGAAGCTTTCTTT.

This clone was found a few times. The genes are TRBV6-6 and TRBJ2-1; tentatively, D is TRBD2 (5 bases). Between the trimmed V and J ends, which lost 0 bases and 0 bases, there was a span of 15 bases. The germline CDR1 and CDR2 sequences are MNHNY and SVGAGI (reference sequence). CDR3 size: 18 residues. CDR3 nucleotides: TGTGCCAGCAGTTACTCGAATTCGGGGTATGGCTCCTACAATGAGCAGTTCTTC. Residues: CASSYSNSGYGSYNEQFF.

This chain uses TRBV18 with TRBJ2-7, with D perhaps matching TRBD1 (6 bases). With 3 bases removed from V and 0 bases from J, the gap between germline ends came to 9 bases. Germline lookup yields CDR1 KGHSH and CDR2 LQKENI. The CDR3 runs 14 residues. The CDR3 reads CASSPGTTSYEQYF. Written as DNA, the CDR3 is TGTGCCAGCTCACCCGGGACAACCTCCTACGAGCAGTACTTC. Variable domain in full (rest from reference TRBV18 and TRBJ2-7): NAGVMQNPRHLVRRRGQEARLRCSPMKGHSHVYWYRQLPEEGLKFMVYLQKENIIDESGMPKERFSAEFPKEGPSILRIQQVVRGDSAAYFCASSPGTTSYEQYFGPGTRLTVT.

V and J are TRBV20-1 and TRBJ2-7, with D tentatively TRBD2 (5 bases). CDR1 and CDR2 (germline): DFQATT, SNEGSKA (reference sequence). The CDR3 runs to 13 residues. V dropped 4 bases and J dropped 6 bases, with 16 bases sitting between them. CDR3 region: CSANTGGSSEQYF. CDR3 DNA: TGCAGTGCTAACACGGGCGGGTCTTCCGAGCAGTACTTC.

The chain has TRBV5-1 and TRBJ2-7; 9 bases agree with TRBD1. V lost 3 bases, J lost 5 bases, and 6 bases stayed unmatched. The germline V gene encodes CDR1 SGHRS and CDR2 YFSETQ. This CDR3 has 14 residues. In nucleotides, the CDR3 is TGCGCCAGCAGCTCGGGACAGGGTTACCACGAGCAGTACTTC. Protein product: CASSSGQGYHEQYF.

CDR3 nucleotide sequence: TGTGCCAGCAGCCCCATGGGGAACTCCTACGAGCAGTACTTC. Translated: CASSPMGNSYEQYF. J is TRBJ2-7 and V is TRBV13, with unresolved D. The CDR3 runs 14 residues. Germline CDR1 is PRHDT and CDR2 is FYEKMQ (reference sequence). Trimming stripped 5 bases from V and 0 bases from J, with 11 bases between.

In its sample, this clone ranks as medium-sized. V usage is TRBV4-1 and J usage is TRBJ2-3; a weak D match, TRBD1 (6 bases). Looked up from germline, CDR1 is MGHRA and CDR2 is YSYEKL. The ends were cut back, 1 base at V and 6 bases at J, with 20 bases in the middle. The CDR3 has 17 amino acids. Here the CDR3 reads CASSQVLQGPGGDTQYF. The CDR3 DNA reads TGCGCCAGCAGCCAAGTACTACAGGGCCCGGGTGGGGATACGCAGTATTTT.

This clone was picked up many times. The genes are TRBV6-5 and TRBJ2-1, with 10 nucleotides matching TRBD2. The ends lost 0 bases at V and 15 bases at J; junction bases unmatched: 5. Germline values: CDR1 MNHEY, CDR2 SVGAGI. There are 13 residues in the CDR3. This chain's CDR3 is CASSYSILAGVFF. The CDR3 bases are TGTGCCAGCAGTTACTCGATCCTAGCGGGAGTGTTCTTC.

This clone was counted between two and nine times. V is TRBV6-4 and J is TRBJ2-6, with 9 bases fitting TRBD2. The germline gives CDR1 MRHNA, CDR2 SNTAGT. CDR3 length: 16 amino acids. V was pared by 2 bases and J by 1 base, with 0 bases of the junction left unmatched. CDR3 region: CASSDTSGSGANVLTF. The CDR3 coding sequence is TGTGCCAGCAGTGACACTAGCGGGTCTGGGGCCAACGTCCTGACTTTC.

By share, this clone counts as medium-sized (0.01 to 0.1%). CDR3 sequence: CSARDVGLAGKQYEQYF. CDR3 DNA: TGCAGTGCTAGAGATGTGGGACTAGCGGGAAAGCAGTACGAGCAGTACTTC. This chain links TRBV20-1 with TRBJ2-7, with TRBD2 matching 13 bases. The germline V gene has CDR1 DFQATT and CDR2 SNEGSKA (reference sequence). J lost 4 bases, V lost 0 bases, and 9 bases had no gene match. The CDR3 is 17 residues long.

Notes on this clone: Since no conserved phenylalanine or tryptophan closes the CDR3, a read error is the likely cause. The chain employs TRBV20-1 and TRBJ2-7; D gene uncertain. V dropped 1 base and J dropped 3 bases, with 13 bases sitting between them. The CDR3 has 14 residues. CDR1 and CDR2 (germline): DFQATT, SNEGSKA (reference sequence). In DNA form, the CDR3 reads TGCAGTGCTAGAGTAGTGGGCCTCGGCTACGAGCAGTACTCC. It codes for CSARVVGLGYEQYS.

The V call is TRBV30, the J call TRBJ2-1; 7 bases are shared with TRBD2. Germline CDR1 reads GTSNPN; CDR2 reads SVGIG (reference sequence). Germline trimming cut 2 bases from V and 7 bases from J; bases unmatched to any gene: 2. This CDR3 spans 12 amino acids. In nucleotides, the CDR3 is TGTGCCTGGAGTTGGGGGGGGAATGAGCAGTTCTTC. Encoded protein: CAWSWGGNEQFF. Combining the CDR3 with reference TRBV30 and TRBJ2-1 gives the whole variable domain SQTIHQWPATLVQPVGSPLSLECTVEGTSNPNLYWYRQAAGRGLQLLFYSVGIGQISSEVPQNLSASRPQDRQFILSSKKLLLSDSGFYLCAWSWGGNEQFFGPGTRLTVL.

The chain carries TRBV20-1 and TRBJ2-3, with D possibly TRBD2 on 7 matching bases. Trimming cost V 0 bases and J 9 bases, with 16 bases left between them. The germline V gene has CDR1 DFQATT and CDR2 SNEGSKA (reference sequence). The CDR3 runs to 14 residues. The CDR3 spells CSARDGRGQETQYF. DNA of the CDR3: TGCAGTGCTAGAGATGGGCGGGGGCAAGAAACGCAGTATTTT.

Only a few counts were recorded for this clone. The chain links TRBV19 to TRBJ1-1; 10 bases are a match to TRBD1. This CDR3 is 14 amino acids long. V lost 6 bases to trimming and J lost 4 bases; unmatched junction nucleotides: 5. The germline gives CDR1 LNHDA, CDR2 SQIVND (reference sequence). The CDR3 nucleotides read TGTGCCAGTAGCCCGGGACAGGGGTCCACTGAAGCTTTCTTT. It encodes CASSPGQGSTEAFF.